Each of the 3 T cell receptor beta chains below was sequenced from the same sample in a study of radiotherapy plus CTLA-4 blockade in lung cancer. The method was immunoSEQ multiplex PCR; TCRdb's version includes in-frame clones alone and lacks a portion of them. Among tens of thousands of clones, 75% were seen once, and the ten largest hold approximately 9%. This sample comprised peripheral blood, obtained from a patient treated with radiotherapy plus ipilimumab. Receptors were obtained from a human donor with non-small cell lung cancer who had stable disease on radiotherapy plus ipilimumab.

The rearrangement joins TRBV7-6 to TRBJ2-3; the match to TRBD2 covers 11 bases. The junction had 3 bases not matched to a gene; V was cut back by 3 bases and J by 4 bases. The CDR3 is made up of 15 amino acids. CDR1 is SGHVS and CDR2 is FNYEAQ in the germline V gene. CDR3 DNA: TGTGCCAGCAGCTTTAGCGGGGGGGTCTCAGATACGCAGTATTTT. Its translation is CASSFSGGVSDTQYF.

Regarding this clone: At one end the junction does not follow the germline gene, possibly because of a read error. CDR3 sequence (DNA): TGTGCCAGCAGGTTAGGAGAGGAGTCTGAAGCTTTCTTT. Translation gives CASRLGEESEAFF. This chain connects TRBV13 to TRBJ1-1; D not resolved. The germline V gene encodes CDR1 PRHDT and CDR2 FYEKMQ (reference sequence). The CDR3 loop spans 13 amino acids.

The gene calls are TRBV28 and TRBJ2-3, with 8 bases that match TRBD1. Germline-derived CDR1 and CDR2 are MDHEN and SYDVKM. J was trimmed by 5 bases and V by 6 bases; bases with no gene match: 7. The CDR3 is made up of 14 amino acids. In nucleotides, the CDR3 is TGTGCCAGCAGAGTGTCAGGGGGCAGAGATACGCAGTATTTT. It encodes CASRVSGGRDTQYF.